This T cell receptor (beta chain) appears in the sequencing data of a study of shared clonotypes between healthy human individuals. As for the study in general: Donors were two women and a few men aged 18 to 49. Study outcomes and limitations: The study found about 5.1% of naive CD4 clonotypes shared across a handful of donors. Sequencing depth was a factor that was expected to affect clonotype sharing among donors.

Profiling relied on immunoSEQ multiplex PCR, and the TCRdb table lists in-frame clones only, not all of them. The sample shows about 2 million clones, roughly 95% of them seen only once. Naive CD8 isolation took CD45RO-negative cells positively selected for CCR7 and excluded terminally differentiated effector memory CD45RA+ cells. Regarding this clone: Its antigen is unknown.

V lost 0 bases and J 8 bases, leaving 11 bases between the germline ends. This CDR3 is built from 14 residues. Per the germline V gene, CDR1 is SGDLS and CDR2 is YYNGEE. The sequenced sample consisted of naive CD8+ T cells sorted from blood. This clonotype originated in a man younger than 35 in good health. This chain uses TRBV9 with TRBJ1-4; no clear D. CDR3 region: CASSVGAHQEKLFF. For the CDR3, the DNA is TGTGCCAGCAGCGTAGGGGCCCATCAGGAAAAACTGTTTTTT.